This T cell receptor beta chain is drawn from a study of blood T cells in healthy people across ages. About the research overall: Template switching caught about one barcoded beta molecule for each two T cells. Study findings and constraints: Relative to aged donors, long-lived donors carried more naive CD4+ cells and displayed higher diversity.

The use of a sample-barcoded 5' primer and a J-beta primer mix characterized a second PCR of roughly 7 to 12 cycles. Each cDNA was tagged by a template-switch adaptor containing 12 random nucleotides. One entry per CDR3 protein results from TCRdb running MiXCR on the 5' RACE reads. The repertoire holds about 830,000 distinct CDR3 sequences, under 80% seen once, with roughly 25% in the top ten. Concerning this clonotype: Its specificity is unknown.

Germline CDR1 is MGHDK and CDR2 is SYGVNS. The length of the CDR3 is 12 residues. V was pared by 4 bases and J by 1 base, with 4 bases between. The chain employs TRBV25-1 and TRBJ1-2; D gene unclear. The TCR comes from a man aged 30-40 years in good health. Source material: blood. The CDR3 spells CASSAVNYGYTF. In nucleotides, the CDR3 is TGTGCCAGCAGTGCTGTTAACTATGGCTACACCTTC.